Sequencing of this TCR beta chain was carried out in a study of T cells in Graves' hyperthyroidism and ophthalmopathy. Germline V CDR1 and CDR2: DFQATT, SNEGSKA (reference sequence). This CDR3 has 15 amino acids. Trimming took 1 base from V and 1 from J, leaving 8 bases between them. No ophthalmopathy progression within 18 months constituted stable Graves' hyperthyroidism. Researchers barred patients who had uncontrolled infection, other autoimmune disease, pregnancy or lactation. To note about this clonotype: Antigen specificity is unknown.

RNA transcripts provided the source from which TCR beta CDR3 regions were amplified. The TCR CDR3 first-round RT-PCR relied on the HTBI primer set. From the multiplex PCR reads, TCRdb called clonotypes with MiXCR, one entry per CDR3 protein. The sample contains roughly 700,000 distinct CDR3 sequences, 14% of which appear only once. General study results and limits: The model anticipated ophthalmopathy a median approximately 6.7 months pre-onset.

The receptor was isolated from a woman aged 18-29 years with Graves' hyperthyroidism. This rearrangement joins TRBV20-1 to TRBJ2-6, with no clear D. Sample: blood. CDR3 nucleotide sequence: TGCAGTGCTAGAGCTGGGGATTCTGGGGCCAACGTCCTGACTTTC. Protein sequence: CSARAGDSGANVLTF.